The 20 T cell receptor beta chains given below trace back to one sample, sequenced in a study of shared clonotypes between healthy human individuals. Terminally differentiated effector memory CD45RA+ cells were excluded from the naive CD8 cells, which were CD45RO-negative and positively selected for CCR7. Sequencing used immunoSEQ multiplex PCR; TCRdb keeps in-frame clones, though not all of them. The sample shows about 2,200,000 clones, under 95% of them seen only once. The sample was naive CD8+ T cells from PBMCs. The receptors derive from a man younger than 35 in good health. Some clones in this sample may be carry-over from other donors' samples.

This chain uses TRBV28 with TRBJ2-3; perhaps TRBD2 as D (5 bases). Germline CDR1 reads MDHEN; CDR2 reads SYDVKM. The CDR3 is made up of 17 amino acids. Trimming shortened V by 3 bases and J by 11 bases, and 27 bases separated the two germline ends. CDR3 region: CASSLDTAGAAIYGQYF. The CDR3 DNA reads TGTGCCAGCAGTTTGGATACGGCGGGCGCAGCCATATACGGGCAGTATTTT.

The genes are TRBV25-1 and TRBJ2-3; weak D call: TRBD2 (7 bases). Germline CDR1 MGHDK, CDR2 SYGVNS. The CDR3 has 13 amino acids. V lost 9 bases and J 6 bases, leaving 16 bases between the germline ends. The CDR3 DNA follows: TGTGCCAGTGGGAGGGGGGTCCAGGATACGCAGTATTTT. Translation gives CASGRGVQDTQYF.

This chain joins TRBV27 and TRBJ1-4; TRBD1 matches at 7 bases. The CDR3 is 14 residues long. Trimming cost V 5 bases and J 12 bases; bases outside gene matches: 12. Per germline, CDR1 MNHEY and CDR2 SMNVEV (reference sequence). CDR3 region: CASSKTGIRTELFF. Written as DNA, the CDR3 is TGTGCCAGCAGTAAGACAGGGATCAGGACGGAACTGTTTTTT.

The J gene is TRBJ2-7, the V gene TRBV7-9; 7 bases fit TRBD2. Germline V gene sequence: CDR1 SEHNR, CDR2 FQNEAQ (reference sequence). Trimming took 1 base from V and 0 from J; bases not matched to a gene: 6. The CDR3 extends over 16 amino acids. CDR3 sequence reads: CASSLVSGGNSYEQYF. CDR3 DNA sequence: TGTGCCAGCAGCTTAGTTTCCGGGGGGAACTCCTACGAGCAGTACTTC.

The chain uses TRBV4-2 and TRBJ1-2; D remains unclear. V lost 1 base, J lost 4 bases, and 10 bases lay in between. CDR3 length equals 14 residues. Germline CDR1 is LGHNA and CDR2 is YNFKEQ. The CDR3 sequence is CASSQGRGGYGYTF. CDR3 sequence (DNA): TGTGCCAGCAGCCAAGGTCGGGGAGGCTATGGCTACACCTTC.

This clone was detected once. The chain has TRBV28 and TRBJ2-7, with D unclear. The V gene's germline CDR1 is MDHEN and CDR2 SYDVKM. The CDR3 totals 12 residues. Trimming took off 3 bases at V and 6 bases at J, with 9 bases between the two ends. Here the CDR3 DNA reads TGTGCCAGCAGTTTCATCGTTCCCGAGCAGTACTTC. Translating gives CASSFIVPEQYF.

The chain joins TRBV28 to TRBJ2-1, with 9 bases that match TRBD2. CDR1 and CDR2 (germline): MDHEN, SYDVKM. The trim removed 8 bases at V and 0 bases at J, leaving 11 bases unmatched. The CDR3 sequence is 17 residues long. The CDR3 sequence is CASRSSSGVSSYNEQFF. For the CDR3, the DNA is TGTGCCAGCCGCAGCTCTAGCGGGGTAAGCTCCTACAATGAGCAGTTCTTC.

CDR3 coding DNA: TGCACCAGCAGCGACTTCCAGCGGGAGTTCACAGATACGCAGTATTTT. Amino acids: CTSSDFQREFTDTQYF. V is TRBV1 and J is TRBJ2-3; no check of the table's D call, TRBD2, against the DNA was made. TRBV1 is a pseudogene segment. This CDR3 is 16 amino acids long.

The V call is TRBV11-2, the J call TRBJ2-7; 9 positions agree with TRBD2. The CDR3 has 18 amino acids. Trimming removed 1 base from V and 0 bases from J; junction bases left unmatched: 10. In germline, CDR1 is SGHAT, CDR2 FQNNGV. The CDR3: CASSLGISGSFISYEQYF. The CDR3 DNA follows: TGTGCCAGCAGCTTAGGAATTAGCGGGAGCTTCATCTCCTACGAGCAGTACTTC.

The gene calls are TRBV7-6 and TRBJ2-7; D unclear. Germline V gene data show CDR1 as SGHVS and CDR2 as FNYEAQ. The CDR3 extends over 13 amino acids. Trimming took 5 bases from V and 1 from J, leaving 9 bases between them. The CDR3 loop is CASSTQRSYEQYF. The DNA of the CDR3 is TGTGCCAGCAGCACCCAGAGATCCTACGAGCAGTACTTC.

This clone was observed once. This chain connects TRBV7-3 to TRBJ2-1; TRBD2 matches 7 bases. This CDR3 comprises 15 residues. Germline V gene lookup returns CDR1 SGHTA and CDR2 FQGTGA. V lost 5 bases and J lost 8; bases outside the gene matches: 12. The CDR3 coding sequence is TGTGCCAGCAGCGTATTAGCGGGTGCGCGGGATGAGCAGTTCTTC. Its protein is CASSVLAGARDEQFF.

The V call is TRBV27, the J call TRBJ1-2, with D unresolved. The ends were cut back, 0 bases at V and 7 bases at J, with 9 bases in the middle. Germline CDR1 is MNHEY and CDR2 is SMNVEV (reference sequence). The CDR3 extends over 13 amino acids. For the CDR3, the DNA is TGTGCCAGCAGTTTATCCCTCCGGGCTGGCTACACCTTC. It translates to CASSLSLRAGYTF.

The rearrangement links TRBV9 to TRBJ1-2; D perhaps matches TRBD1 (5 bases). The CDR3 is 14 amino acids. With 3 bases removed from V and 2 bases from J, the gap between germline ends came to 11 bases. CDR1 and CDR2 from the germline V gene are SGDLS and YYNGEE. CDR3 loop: CASSGDGRNYGYTF. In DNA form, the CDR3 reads TGTGCCAGCAGCGGGGACGGAAGGAACTATGGCTACACCTTC.

The CDR3 protein is CASIRLSGELFF. For the CDR3, the DNA is TGTGCCAGCATTAGGCTCTCCGGGGAGCTGTTTTTT. The V and J genes are TRBV21-1 and TRBJ2-2. TRBV21-1 is recorded as a pseudogene. CDR3 length equals 12 residues.

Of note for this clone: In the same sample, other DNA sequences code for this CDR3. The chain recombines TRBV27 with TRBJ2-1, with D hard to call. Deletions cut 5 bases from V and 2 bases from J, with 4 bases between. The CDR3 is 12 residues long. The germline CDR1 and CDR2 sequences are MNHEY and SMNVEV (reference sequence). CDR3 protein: CASSRAYNEQFF. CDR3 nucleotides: TGTGCCAGCAGTAGGGCCTACAATGAGCAGTTCTTC.

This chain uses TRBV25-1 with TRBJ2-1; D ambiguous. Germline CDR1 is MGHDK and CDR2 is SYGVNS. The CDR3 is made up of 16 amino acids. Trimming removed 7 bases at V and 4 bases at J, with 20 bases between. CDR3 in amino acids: CASIDRQRQIYNEQFF. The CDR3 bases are TGTGCCAGCATAGATAGGCAGCGCCAAATTTACAATGAGCAGTTCTTC. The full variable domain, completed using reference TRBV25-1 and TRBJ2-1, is EADIYQTPRYLVIGTGKKITLECSQTMGHDKMYWYQQDPGMELHLIHYSYGVNSTEKGDLSSESTVSRIRTEHFPLTLESARPSHTSQYLCASIDRQRQIYNEQFFGPGTRLTVL.

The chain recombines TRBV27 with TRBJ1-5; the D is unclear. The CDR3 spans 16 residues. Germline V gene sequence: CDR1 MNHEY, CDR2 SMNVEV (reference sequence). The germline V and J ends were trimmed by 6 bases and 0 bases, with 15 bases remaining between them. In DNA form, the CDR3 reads TGTGCCAGCAGATCCGGCCCAGGTTATAGCAATCAGCCCCAGCATTTT. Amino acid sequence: CASRSGPGYSNQPQHF.

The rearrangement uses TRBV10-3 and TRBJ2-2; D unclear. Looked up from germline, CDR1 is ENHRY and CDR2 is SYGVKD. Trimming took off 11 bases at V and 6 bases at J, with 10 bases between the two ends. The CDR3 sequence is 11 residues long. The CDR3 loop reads CAAGIPGELFF. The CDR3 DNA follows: TGTGCCGCCGGCATCCCCGGGGAGCTGTTTTTT.

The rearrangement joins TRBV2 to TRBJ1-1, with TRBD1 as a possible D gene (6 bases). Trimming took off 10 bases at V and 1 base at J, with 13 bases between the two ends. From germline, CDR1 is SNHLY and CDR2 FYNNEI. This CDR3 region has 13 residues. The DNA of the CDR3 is TGTGCCATTCGGGGGCGGTGGAACACTGAAGCTTTCTTT. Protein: CAIRGRWNTEAFF.

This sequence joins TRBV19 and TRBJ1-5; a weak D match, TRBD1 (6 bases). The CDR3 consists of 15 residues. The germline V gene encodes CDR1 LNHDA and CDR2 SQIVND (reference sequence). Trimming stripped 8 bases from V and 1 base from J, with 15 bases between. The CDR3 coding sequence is TGTGCCAGTCGCAACAGGGATGGAAGCAATCAGCCCCAGCATTTT. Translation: CASRNRDGSNQPQHF.